The clone carrying this TCR beta chain came up once. Antigen unknown. This may be a read error, as it is one base from a much larger clone. The data stem from a study of human T cells and chemical hapten exposure. TCRdb re-derived calls from the RACE reads in MiXCR, one entry per CDR3 protein. Here the sample spans 110,000 or so distinct CDR3 sequences, about a tenth being singletons. Time point given: patch test 2, 6 weeks after DPC sensitization. Indicated treatment: therapeutic diphenylcyclopropenone sensitization with weekly scalp DPC. V gave up 3 bases and J gave up 4 bases, with 7 bases separating them. This CDR3 has 12 residues. Germline V gene data show CDR1 as SGDLS and CDR2 as YYNGEE. General study points: Expanded TCRs were compared with controls, and the expanded TCRs formed significantly more large CDR3 similarity clusters.

Sequenced here: whole blood, sampled in connection with sensitization to the hapten diphenylcyclopropenone (DPC). This TCR was sampled from a woman aged 40-49 years with alopecia areata. Some clones in this sample may be carry-over from other donors' samples. J is TRBJ1-1 and V is TRBV9; no clear D gene. CDR3 coding DNA: TGTGCCAGCAGCGGAAGTTTCACTGAAGCTTTCTTT. This sequence encodes CASSGSFTEAFF.